Listed here are 5 T cell receptor beta chains from one sample, sequenced in a study of early T cells in non-severe SARS-CoV-2 infection. TCRdb used MiXCR to reprocess the 5' RACE reads, holding one entry per CDR3 protein. The table lists tens of thousands of distinct CDR3 sequences, about 12% of them singletons. Sequences were obtained from whole blood. The source of these receptors is an adult who was a healthcare worker with PCR-confirmed SARS-CoV-2 infection or an uninfected control (not recorded which).

This clonotype was observed a handful of times. J is TRBJ2-2 and V is TRBV4-2; D possibly corresponds to TRBD2 (5 bases). V was pared by 4 bases and J by 3 bases, with 12 bases between. In germline, CDR1 is LGHNA, CDR2 YNFKEQ. The CDR3 is 15 residues long. The CDR3 DNA sequence: TGTGCCAGCAGCCGTAAGAGGGAGTACACCGGGGAGCTGTTTTTT. The encoded protein is CASSRKREYTGELFF.

This clonotype was observed a handful of times. The chain couples TRBV7-9 to TRBJ2-7; D gene unclear. V was trimmed by 3 bases and J by 2 bases, leaving 8 bases between them. Germline lookup yields CDR1 SEHNR and CDR2 FQNEAQ (reference sequence). The CDR3 runs 13 residues. The CDR3 nucleotides are TGTGCCAGCAGCTTTGGCGGACCCTACGAGCAGTACTTC. Protein sequence: CASSFGGPYEQYF.

The chain links TRBV6-5 to TRBJ2-7, with TRBD2 matching over 9 bases. Looked up from germline, CDR1 is MNHEY and CDR2 is SVGAGI. The ends lost 4 bases at V and 5 bases at J; junction bases unmatched: 9. There are 15 residues in the CDR3. The CDR3 region has the DNA TGTGCCAGCAGTTTCTTAGCGGGAGTGGAGGACGAGCAGTACTTC. Translation: CASSFLAGVEDEQYF.

This chain links TRBV4-1 with TRBJ2-1; 12 bases align to TRBD2. The CDR3 runs 16 residues. Losses at the gene ends were 2 bases for V and 6 bases for J; bases not matched to a gene: 5. Germline V CDR1 and CDR2: MGHRA, YSYEKL. CDR3 bases: TGCGCCAGCAGCCAAAAGCTGACTAGCGGGGGCAATGAGCAGTTCTTC. It yields the protein CASSQKLTSGGNEQFF.

The chain joins TRBV7-2 to TRBJ2-3; unclear D gene. The CDR3 covers 15 residues. Deletions cut 1 base from V and 3 bases from J, with 11 bases between. Germline V gene lookup returns CDR1 SGHTA and CDR2 FQGNSA. The DNA of the CDR3 is TGTGCCAGCAGCTTAGTAAGGGTAGAAACAGATACGCAGTATTTT. Translating gives CASSLVRVETDTQYF.